The subject of this entry is one T cell receptor (beta chain). The sample originates from a study of T cells in Graves' hyperthyroidism and ophthalmopathy. At the level of the study: Specimen type is peripheral blood, collected at initial diagnosis prior to any treatment.

Per germline, CDR1 SEHNR and CDR2 FQNEAQ (reference sequence). The length of the CDR3 is 11 residues. V shed 3 bases, J shed 16 bases, and the junction held 3 bases outside the gene matches. Researchers took RNA transcripts and amplified the TCR beta CDR3 regions from them. The primer set for the first-round RT-PCR of the TCR CDR3 was HTBI. One entry per CDR3 protein results from TCRdb running MiXCR on the multiplex PCR reads. Of around 370,000 distinct CDR3 sequences in the sample, about 18% were seen once. Sequenced material: blood. The TCR originated in a man younger than 35 with Graves' ophthalmopathy. V usage is TRBV7-9 and J usage is TRBJ2-1, with TRBD1 matching over 10 bases. The DNA for the CDR3 is TGTGCCAGCAGCTTCGGACAGGGGGTTTTCTTC. Translation: CASSFGQGVFF.